Sequencing of this T cell receptor beta chain was carried out in a study of identical twins. This CDR3 is built from 14 residues. Trimming removed 4 bases from V and 3 bases from J, with 13 bases in between. Per the germline V gene, CDR1 is GTSNPN and CDR2 is SVGIG (reference sequence). Template switching added a universal primer binding site, and final cDNA carried unique molecular identifiers. TCRdb re-analysed the 5' RACE reads in MiXCR, keeping a single row per CDR3 protein. This table holds under 350,000 distinct CDR3 sequences, just under 9.5% found once. A further study also used this sample, focusing on yellow fever vaccine responses in identical twins. That paper states: Reportedly, the response of twins' T cells to the vaccine seemed partly convergent, partly personalized.

This clonotype originated in a woman aged 18-35 years in good health. This chain uses TRBV30 with TRBJ2-1; D call uncertain. The sequencing input was CD8+ T cells sorted from blood. CDR3 region: CAWTSYSSYNEQFF. The CDR3 DNA is TGTGCCTGGACATCCTATTCTAGCTACAATGAGCAGTTCTTC.